This TCR beta chain was captured in a study of CD8 T cells in ankylosing spondylitis. Study results and caveats: Enrichment of disease-linked clones was reportedly significant in matched ankylosing spondylitis synovial fluid. Certain motif variants had earlier appeared in reactive arthritis synovial fluid and blood. The study identified a TCR beta motif of fewer than 10 highly homologous variants that appeared characteristic of ankylosing spondylitis blood.

This clonotype has ten or more counts. The antigen remains unidentified. By quantitative 5'-RACE with molecular barcodes, the TCR beta libraries were made. One entry per CDR3 protein results from TCRdb running MiXCR on the 5' RACE reads. The sample shows about 160,000 distinct CDR3 sequences, approximately 10% of them seen only once. Germline V gene data show CDR1 as MNHEY and CDR2 as SMNVEV (reference sequence). This CDR3 region has 11 residues. V was shortened by 4 bases and J by 7 bases, with 8 bases between the two germline ends. The chain is built from TRBV27 and TRBJ2-7; no clear D gene. Specimen: blood, either unsorted or a sorted T cell fraction (not recorded which). The clonotype was recovered from a female donor with ankylosing spondylitis or in good health (not recorded which). The CDR3 bases are TGTGCCAGCAGTTGGGCGGCTGAGCAGTACTTC. Protein sequence: CASSWAAEQYF.